The next 26 T cell receptor beta chains were all read from a single sample in a study of T cell changes during pregnancy in multiple sclerosis (dated by TCRdb to about 2019). Library construction relied on the immunoSEQ multiplex PCR assay. TCRdb carries this immuneACCESS record with in-frame sequences only. Its versions omit some clonotypes, under half of them owing to an unresolved V gene in the studies checked, with the rest unexplained. The sample table lists 52,000 or so clones, about 87% of them with a count of one. Together, the top ten hold 0.5% to 0.75% of the sample. The sample in question was CD4+ T cells from peripheral blood mononuclear cells, obtained in the first trimester of pregnancy. The receptor source for this set is a female donor with multiple sclerosis, enrolled in a pregnancy study.

The chain uses TRBV19 and TRBJ2-3; 9 nucleotides line up with TRBD1. The CDR3 extends over 12 amino acids. Germline loops: CDR1 LNHDA, CDR2 SQIVND (reference sequence). J lost 7 bases, V lost 9 bases, and 5 bases had no gene match. In nucleotides, the CDR3 is TGTGCCAGGGACAGGGGCATATATACGCAGTATTTT. As protein: CARDRGIYTQYF.

The chain carries TRBV9 and TRBJ1-6, with TRBD1 identical over 8 bases. There are 13 residues in the CDR3. V gave up 4 bases and J gave up 9 bases; unmatched junction bases: 3. CDR1 and CDR2 from the germline V gene are SGDLS and YYNGEE. DNA for the CDR3: TGTGCCAGCAGCCGACAGGGGAGTTCACCCCTCCACTTT. This encodes CASSRQGSSPLHF.

The genes are TRBV10-3 and TRBJ1-2; the match to TRBD1 covers 7 bases. J lost 1 base, V lost 7 bases, and 6 bases had no gene match. Looked up from germline, CDR1 is ENHRY and CDR2 is SYGVKD. The CDR3 is 14 residues long. The CDR3, as DNA: TGTGCCATCAACAAGAGGGACAGTAACTATGGCTACACCTTC. Encoded protein: CAINKRDSNYGYTF.

The chain recombines TRBV6-5 with TRBJ1-6; perhaps TRBD1 as D (5 bases). This CDR3 region has 14 residues. Germline V gene data show CDR1 as MNHEY and CDR2 as SVGAGI. The V gene lost 2 bases and the J gene lost 10 bases, with 12 bases spanning the gap. For the CDR3, the DNA is TGTGCCAGCAGTTACAGGCAGGGTTACTCACCCCTCCACTTT. Its protein is CASSYRQGYSPLHF.

The chain links TRBV29-1 to TRBJ2-1; 9 bases are shared with TRBD1. CDR3 length: 12 residues. CDR1 and CDR2 from the germline V gene are SQVTM and ANQGSEA. V was pared by 7 bases and J by 10 bases, with 8 bases of the junction left unmatched. CDR3 region: CSGGQGSREQFF. The CDR3 bases are TGCAGCGGTGGACAGGGGTCGAGGGAGCAGTTCTTC.

V is TRBV19 and J is TRBJ2-5; weak D call: TRBD1 (5 bases). V lost 3 bases, J lost 4 bases, and 9 bases lay in between. The CDR3 sequence is 13 residues long. Germline lookup yields CDR1 LNHDA and CDR2 SQIVND (reference sequence). The CDR3 nucleotides are TGTGCCAGTAGTATCAGGGAAGGAGAGACCCAGTACTTC. Its protein is CASSIREGETQYF.

The chain is built from TRBV7-6 and TRBJ2-1; possible D gene TRBD1, 6 bases. The CDR3 has 14 amino acids. V was pared by 0 bases and J by 7 bases, with 10 bases between. CDR1 and CDR2 from the germline V gene are SGHVS and FNYEAQ. The CDR3 here is CASSLATGLNEQFF. CDR3 nucleotides: TGTGCCAGCAGCTTAGCAACAGGGTTGAATGAGCAGTTCTTC.

The chain couples TRBV29-1 to TRBJ2-1; 8 bases are a match to TRBD2. The length of the CDR3 is 15 residues. Per the germline V gene, CDR1 is SQVTM and CDR2 is ANQGSEA. The junction had 9 bases not matched to a gene; V was cut back by 1 base and J by 7 bases. As DNA, the CDR3 is TGCAGCGTTGAAGGGGGACTAGGAAGAAAAAATGAGCAGTTCTTC. Residues: CSVEGGLGRKNEQFF.

Written as DNA, the CDR3 is TGTGCCAGTGGGAAAACAGGGGGCCGGGAGACCCAGTACTTC. This encodes CASGKTGGRETQYF. V and J are TRBV27 and TRBJ2-5; 9 nucleotides align to TRBD1. With V trimmed by 9 bases and J by 5 bases, 10 bases remained unmatched. The germline gives CDR1 MNHEY, CDR2 SMNVEV (reference sequence). The CDR3 totals 14 residues.

The gene calls are TRBV28 and TRBJ1-1; TRBD1 is a possible D gene (5 bases). The CDR3 length is 13 residues. V shed 11 bases and J shed 6 bases, with 19 bases lying between them. The germline V gene has CDR1 MDHEN and CDR2 SYDVKM. Written as DNA, the CDR3 is TGTGCCTCTAAGAGGCCGATACAGGCTGAAGCTTTCTTT. Translated, it gives CASKRPIQAEAFF.

The chain recombines TRBV27 with TRBJ2-2; TRBD2 agrees at 10 bases. This CDR3 contains 16 residues. The V segment lost 5 bases and the J segment 5 bases; nucleotides outside the gene matches: 8. CDR1 MNHEY and CDR2 SMNVEV come from the germline V gene (reference sequence). The CDR3 sequence: CASSISSGRSTGELFF. CDR3 nucleotide sequence: TGTGCCAGCAGTATCTCTAGCGGGAGATCTACCGGGGAGCTGTTTTTT.

The J gene is TRBJ2-2, the V gene TRBV5-4; D remains ambiguous. Looked up from germline, CDR1 is SGHNT and CDR2 is YYREEE (reference sequence). V shed 0 bases and J shed 7 bases, with 13 bases lying between them. This CDR3 contains 15 residues. The CDR3, as DNA: TGTGCCAGCAGCTTGGGCGCCCTTGGTGTCGGGGAGCTGTTTTTT. Residues: CASSLGALGVGELFF.

This chain connects TRBV4-2 to TRBJ2-2; a possible D gene is TRBD1 (5 bases). Per germline, CDR1 LGHNA and CDR2 YNFKEQ. This CDR3 region has 14 residues. V lost 3 bases to trimming and J lost 6 bases, with 11 bases between them. The CDR3 nucleotides read TGTGCCAGCAGCCAGGCTCGACAGCCCGGGGAGCTGTTTTTT. As protein: CASSQARQPGELFF.

The chain combines TRBV7-2 with TRBJ2-5; TRBD2 might be the D (5 bases). V lost 6 bases and J lost 5, with 19 bases in between. Germline V gives CDR1 SGHTA, CDR2 FQGNSA. This CDR3 is 15 amino acids long. CDR3 coding DNA: TGTGCCAGCAGAAAAGGAGGAGCCAATATGGAGACCCAGTACTTC. Protein sequence: CASRKGGANMETQYF.

Of note for this clone: A junction end diverges from the germline sequence, so it may reflect a read error. The chain links TRBV27 to TRBJ2-5; D unresolved. CDR3 length: 14 residues. Per the germline V gene, CDR1 is MNHEY and CDR2 is SMNVEV (reference sequence). Written as DNA, the CDR3 is TGTGCCCGCAGTCGGTACCCCCGAGGAGAGACCCAGTACTTC. Translating it yields CARSRYPRGETQYF.

This sequence joins TRBV30 and TRBJ1-1, with 7 nucleotides matching TRBD1. The CDR3 consists of 14 residues. In germline, CDR1 is GTSNPN, CDR2 SVGIG (reference sequence). The trim removed 2 bases at V and 10 bases at J, leaving 13 bases unmatched. The CDR3 DNA follows: TGTGCCTGGAGTCTTGGGGGGACAGAATTACCAGCTTTCTTT. It encodes CAWSLGGTELPAFF.

V usage is TRBV29-1 and J usage is TRBJ2-1; the D gene is possibly TRBD2 (6 bases). Between the trimmed V and J ends, which lost 3 bases and 8 bases, there was a span of 20 bases. The CDR3 spans 15 residues. Germline V gene data show CDR1 as SQVTM and CDR2 as ANQGSEA. The CDR3 sequence: CSVEGGSQVVDEQFF. CDR3 nucleotides: TGCAGCGTTGAGGGAGGCAGCCAGGTCGTCGATGAGCAGTTCTTC.

This clone occurred once. This chain uses TRBV7-8 with TRBJ1-1; D is unclear. This CDR3 comprises 14 residues. Germline values: CDR1 SGHVS, CDR2 FQNEAQ. Deletions cut 5 bases from V and 1 base from J, with 11 bases between. The CDR3 region has the DNA TGTGCCAGCAGCCGATTGTCAGGGAACACTGAAGCTTTCTTT. The encoded protein is CASSRLSGNTEAFF.

In its sample, this clone was seen once. V and J are TRBV18 and TRBJ1-2; 8 positions match TRBD1. Trimming cost V 3 bases and J 4 bases; bases outside gene matches: 10. The CDR3 runs 16 residues. Germline-derived CDR1 and CDR2 are KGHSH and LQKENI. CDR3 sequence reads: CASSPDSGQVAYGYTF. Written as DNA, the CDR3 is TGTGCCAGCTCACCCGACTCGGGACAGGTGGCCTATGGCTACACCTTC.

The rearrangement joins TRBV28 to TRBJ2-7, with 7 bases matching TRBD1. V lost 7 bases to trimming and J lost 5 bases; unmatched junction nucleotides: 5. Germline V gene data show CDR1 as MDHEN and CDR2 as SYDVKM. The CDR3 loop spans 12 amino acids. The CDR3 reads CASTDRYNEQYF. CDR3 sequence (DNA): TGTGCCAGCACGGACAGGTACAACGAGCAGTACTTC.

The rearrangement uses TRBV28 and TRBJ2-3; 9 positions match TRBD1. The germline gives CDR1 MDHEN, CDR2 SYDVKM. This CDR3 region has 15 residues. J gave up 6 bases and V 6 bases, and 10 bases lay outside the gene matches. Here the CDR3 DNA reads TGTGCCAGCAGCCCGAGGGACAGGGCATTGGATACGCAGTATTTT. It specifies CASSPRDRALDTQYF. Full variable domain (outside the CDR3, taken from reference TRBV28 and TRBJ2-3): DVKVTQSSRYLVKRTGEKVFLECVQDMDHENMFWYRQDPGLGLRLIYFSYDVKMKEKGDIPEGYSVSREKKERFSLILESASTNQTSMYLCASSPRDRALDTQYFGPGTRLTVL.

There are a few counts of this clone. This rearrangement joins TRBV7-2 to TRBJ2-1, with D maybe TRBD1 (6 bases). The CDR3 covers 15 residues. V lost 2 bases and J 8 bases, leaving 16 bases between the germline ends. Germline CDR1 reads SGHTA; CDR2 reads FQGNSA. In DNA, the CDR3 is TGTGCCAGCAGCTTACGCCTCGTTGGGGGCCATGAGCAGTTCTTC. Its protein product is CASSLRLVGGHEQFF.

J is TRBJ1-3 and V is TRBV7-7; D is perhaps TRBD1 (5 bases). Germline V gives CDR1 SSHAT, CDR2 FNYEAQ (reference sequence). The CDR3 is 13 amino acids. V lost 5 bases and J lost 4, with 9 bases in between. CDR3: CASSPGMGNTIYF. In DNA, the CDR3 is TGTGCCAGCAGCCCAGGGATGGGAAACACCATATATTTT.

The chain uses TRBV27 and TRBJ1-1; 7 nucleotides agree with TRBD1. This CDR3 region has 19 residues. V shed 3 bases, J shed 1 base, and the junction held 17 bases outside the gene matches. CDR1 MNHEY and CDR2 SMNVEV come from the germline V gene (reference sequence). The DNA of the CDR3 is TGTGCCAGCAGTTTGACGTACAGGGGACCGGGAAATGGGAACACTGAAGCTTTCTTT. Protein product: CASSLTYRGPGNGNTEAFF.

The rearrangement links TRBV29-1 to TRBJ2-4, with D possibly TRBD2 on 5 matching bases. V lost 4 bases, J lost 2 bases, and 12 bases lay in between. CDR3 length: 14 residues. CDR1 is SQVTM and CDR2 is ANQGSEA in the germline V gene. The CDR3 DNA sequence: TGCAGCGTTGGACACGGGATAACCAAAAACATTCAGTACTTC. Its translation is CSVGHGITKNIQYF.

This clone occurred once. CDR3 bases: TGTGCCAGCAGTGAACGCAGGGGAAGACTTCACACAGATACGCAGTATTTT. Translating it yields CASSERRGRLHTDTQYF. The rearrangement uses TRBV6-1 and TRBJ2-3; D is perhaps TRBD1 (6 bases). Trimming cost V 2 bases and J 2 bases, with 17 bases left between them. Per germline, CDR1 MNHNS and CDR2 SASEGT. The CDR3 sequence is 17 residues long.